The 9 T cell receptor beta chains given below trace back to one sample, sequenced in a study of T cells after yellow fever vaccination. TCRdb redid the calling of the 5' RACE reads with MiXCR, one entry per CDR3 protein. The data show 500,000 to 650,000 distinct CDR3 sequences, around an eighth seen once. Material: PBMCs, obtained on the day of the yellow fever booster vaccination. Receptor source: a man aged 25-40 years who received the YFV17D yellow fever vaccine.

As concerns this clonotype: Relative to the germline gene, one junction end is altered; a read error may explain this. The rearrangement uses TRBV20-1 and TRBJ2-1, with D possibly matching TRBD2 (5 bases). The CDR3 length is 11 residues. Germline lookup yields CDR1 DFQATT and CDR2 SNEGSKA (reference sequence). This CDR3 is CSAPDYHEQFF. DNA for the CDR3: TGCAGTGCTCCAGACTACCATGAGCAGTTCTTC.

Here the CDR3 DNA reads TGTGCCAGCGGGGGGACAGGGGCGACTGAAGCTTTCTTT. This sequence encodes CASGGTGATEAFF. The chain is built from TRBV25-1 and TRBJ1-1; 10 bases are shared with TRBD1. The germline V gene encodes CDR1 MGHDK and CDR2 SYGVNS. After removal of 8 bases from V and 5 bases from J, the junction contained 5 bases not matched to a gene. The CDR3 has 13 amino acids.

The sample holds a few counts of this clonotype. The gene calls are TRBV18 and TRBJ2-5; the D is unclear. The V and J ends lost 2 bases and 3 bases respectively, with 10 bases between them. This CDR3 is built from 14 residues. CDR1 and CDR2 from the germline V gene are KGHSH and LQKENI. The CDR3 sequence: CASSPYGLEETQYF. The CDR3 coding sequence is TGTGCCAGCTCACCATACGGGCTAGAAGAGACCCAGTACTTC. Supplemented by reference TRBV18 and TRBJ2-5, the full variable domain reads NAGVMQNPRHLVRRRGQEARLRCSPMKGHSHVYWYRQLPEEGLKFMVYLQKENIIDESGMPKERFSAEFPKEGPSILRIQQVVRGDSAAYFCASSPYGLEETQYFGPGTRLLVL.

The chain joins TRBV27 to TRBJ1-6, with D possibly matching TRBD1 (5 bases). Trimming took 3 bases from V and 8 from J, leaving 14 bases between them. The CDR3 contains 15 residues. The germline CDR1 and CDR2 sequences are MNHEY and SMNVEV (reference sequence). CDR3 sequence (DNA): TGTGCCAGCAGTTTTGGATGGGGCTGGGATTCACCCCTCCACTTT. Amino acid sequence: CASSFGWGWDSPLHF.

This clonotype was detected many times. CDR3 nucleotides: TGTGCCAGCAGCCTACAGGGACTAGACTCAGATACGCAGTATTTT. Amino acid sequence: CASSLQGLDSDTQYF. The chain combines TRBV6-1 with TRBJ2-3; TRBD2 matches 8 bases. The CDR3 extends over 15 amino acids. CDR1 is MNHNS and CDR2 is SASEGT in the germline V gene. The V segment lost 6 bases and the J segment 4 bases; nucleotides outside the gene matches: 9.

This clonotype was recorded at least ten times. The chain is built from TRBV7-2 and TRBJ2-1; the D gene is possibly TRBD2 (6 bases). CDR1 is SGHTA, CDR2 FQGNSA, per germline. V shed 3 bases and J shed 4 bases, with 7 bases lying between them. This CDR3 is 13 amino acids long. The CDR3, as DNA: TGTGCCAGCAGCTTCGGGACTTACAATGAGCAGTTCTTC. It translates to CASSFGTYNEQFF.

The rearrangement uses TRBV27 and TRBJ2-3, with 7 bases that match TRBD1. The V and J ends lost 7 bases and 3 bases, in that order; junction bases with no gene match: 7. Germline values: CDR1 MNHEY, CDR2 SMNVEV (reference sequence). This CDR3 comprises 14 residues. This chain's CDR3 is CASKKLDRTDTQYF. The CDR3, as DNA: TGTGCCAGCAAGAAGTTGGACAGGACAGATACGCAGTATTTT.

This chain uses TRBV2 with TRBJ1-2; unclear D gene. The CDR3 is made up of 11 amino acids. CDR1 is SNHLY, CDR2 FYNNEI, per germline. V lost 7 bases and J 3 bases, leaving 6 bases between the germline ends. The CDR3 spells CASTSYYGYTF. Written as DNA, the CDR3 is TGTGCCAGCACGAGCTACTATGGCTACACCTTC.

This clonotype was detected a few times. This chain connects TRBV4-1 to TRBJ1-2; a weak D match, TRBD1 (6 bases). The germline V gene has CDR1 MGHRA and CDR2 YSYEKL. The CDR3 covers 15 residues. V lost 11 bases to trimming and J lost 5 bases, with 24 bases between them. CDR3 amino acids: CASSGKTQGPYGYTF. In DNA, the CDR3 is TGCGCCTCATCGGGGAAAACCCAGGGGCCTTATGGCTACACCTTC.